This T cell receptor beta chain comes out of a study of beta chain features in type 1 diabetes. This clone was observed a few times. The entirety of the isolated RNA underwent reverse transcription, so expressed TCRB transcripts were sequenced. The method was immunoSEQ multiplex PCR; TCRdb's version includes in-frame clones alone and lacks a portion of them. The data show a few hundred thousand clones, approximately 15% seen once. Germline assignment: CDR1 MGHRA and CDR2 YSYEKL. The CDR3 runs to 15 residues. J was trimmed by 2 bases and V by 1 base; bases with no gene match: 5. The clonotype comes from a man aged 30 to 45 in good health. The chain employs TRBV4-1 and TRBJ2-7; 7 positions match TRBD1. The sample taken for sequencing was naive CD4+ T cells from blood. CDR3 amino acids: CASSQGQGTTYEQYF. The DNA of the CDR3 is TGCGCCAGCAGCCAAGGACAGGGAACCACCTACGAGCAGTACTTC.